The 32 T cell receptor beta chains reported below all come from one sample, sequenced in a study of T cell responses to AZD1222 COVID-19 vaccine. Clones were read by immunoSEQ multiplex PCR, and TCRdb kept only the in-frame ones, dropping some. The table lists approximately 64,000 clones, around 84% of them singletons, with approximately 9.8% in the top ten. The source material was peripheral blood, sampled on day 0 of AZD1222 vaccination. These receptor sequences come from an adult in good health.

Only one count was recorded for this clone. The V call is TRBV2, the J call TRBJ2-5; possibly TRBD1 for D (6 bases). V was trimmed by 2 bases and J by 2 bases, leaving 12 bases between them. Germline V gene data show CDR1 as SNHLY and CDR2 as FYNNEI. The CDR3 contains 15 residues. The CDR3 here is CASSELGQGQETQYF. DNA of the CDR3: TGTGCCAGCAGTGAATTGGGGCAGGGGCAAGAGACCCAGTACTTC.

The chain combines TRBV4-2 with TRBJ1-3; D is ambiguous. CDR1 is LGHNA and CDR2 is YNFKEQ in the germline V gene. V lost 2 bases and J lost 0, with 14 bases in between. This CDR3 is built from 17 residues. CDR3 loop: CASSQPWTASSGNTIYF. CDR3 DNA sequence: TGTGCCAGCAGCCAACCTTGGACGGCGAGCTCTGGAAACACCATATATTTT.

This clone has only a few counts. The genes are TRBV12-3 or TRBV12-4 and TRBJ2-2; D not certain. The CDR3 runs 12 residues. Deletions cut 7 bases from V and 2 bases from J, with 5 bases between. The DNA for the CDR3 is TGTGCCAGCAACCTTAACACCGGGGAGCTGTTTTTT. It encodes CASNLNTGELFF.

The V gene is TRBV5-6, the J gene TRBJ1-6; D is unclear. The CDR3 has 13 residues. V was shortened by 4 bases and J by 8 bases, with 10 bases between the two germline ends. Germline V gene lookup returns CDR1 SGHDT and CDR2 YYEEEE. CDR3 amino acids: CASSPWTDSPLHF. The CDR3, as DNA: TGTGCCAGCAGCCCCTGGACGGATTCACCCCTCCACTTT.

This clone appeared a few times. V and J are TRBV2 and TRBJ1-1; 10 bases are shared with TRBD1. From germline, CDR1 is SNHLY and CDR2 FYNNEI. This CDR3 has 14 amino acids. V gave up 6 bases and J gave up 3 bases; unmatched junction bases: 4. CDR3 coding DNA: TGTGCCAGCAGCCGGGACAGGGGTTACACTGAAGCTTTCTTT. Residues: CASSRDRGYTEAFF. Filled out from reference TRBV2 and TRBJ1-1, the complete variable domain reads EPEVTQTPSHQVTQMGQEVILRCVPISNHLYFYWYRQILGQKVEFLVSFYNNEISEKSEIFDDQFSVERPDGSNFTLKIRSTKLEDSAMYFCASSRDRGYTEAFFGQGTRLTVV.

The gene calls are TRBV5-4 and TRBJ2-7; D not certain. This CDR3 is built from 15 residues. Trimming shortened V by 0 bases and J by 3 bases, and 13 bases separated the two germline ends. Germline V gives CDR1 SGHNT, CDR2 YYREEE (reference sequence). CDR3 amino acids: CASSLDSPNNYEQYF. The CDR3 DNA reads TGTGCCAGCAGCTTGGACAGCCCTAATAACTACGAGCAGTACTTC. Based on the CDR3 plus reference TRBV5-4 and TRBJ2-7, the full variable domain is ETGVTQSPTHLIKTRGQQVTLRCSSQSGHNTVSWYQQALGQGPQFIFQYYREEENGRGNFPPRFSGLQFPNYSSELNVNALELDDSALYLCASSLDSPNNYEQYFGPGTRLTVT.

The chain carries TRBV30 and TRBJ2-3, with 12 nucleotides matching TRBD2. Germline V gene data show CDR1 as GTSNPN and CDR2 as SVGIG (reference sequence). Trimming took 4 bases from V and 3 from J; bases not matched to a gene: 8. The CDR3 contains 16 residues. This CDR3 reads CAWTIGLAGRTDTQYF. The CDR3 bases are TGTGCCTGGACGATAGGACTAGCGGGGAGGACAGATACGCAGTATTTT.

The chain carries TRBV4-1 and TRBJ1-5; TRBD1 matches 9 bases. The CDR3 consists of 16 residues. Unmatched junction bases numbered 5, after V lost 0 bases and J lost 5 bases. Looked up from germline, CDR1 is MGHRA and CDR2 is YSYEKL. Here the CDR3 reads CASSQDPRDRDQPQHF. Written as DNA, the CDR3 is TGCGCCAGCAGCCAAGACCCCAGGGACAGGGATCAGCCCCAGCATTTT.

The CDR3 nucleotides read TGTGCCAGCAGGCCCGGAGGTCCCCGGGATGGCTACACCTTC. Its protein is CASRPGGPRDGYTF. V and J are TRBV28 and TRBJ1-2, with D unresolved. Trimming pared 6 bases from V and 6 bases from J, leaving 17 bases between. The V gene's germline CDR1 is MDHEN and CDR2 SYDVKM. CDR3 length: 14 residues.

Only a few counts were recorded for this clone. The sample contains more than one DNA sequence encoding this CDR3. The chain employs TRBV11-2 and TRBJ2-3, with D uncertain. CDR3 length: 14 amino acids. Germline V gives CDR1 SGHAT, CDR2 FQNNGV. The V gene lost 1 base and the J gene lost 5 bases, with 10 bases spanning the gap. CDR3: CASSLGTPRDTQYF. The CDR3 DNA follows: TGTGCCAGCAGCTTAGGGACGCCGAGAGATACGCAGTATTTT.

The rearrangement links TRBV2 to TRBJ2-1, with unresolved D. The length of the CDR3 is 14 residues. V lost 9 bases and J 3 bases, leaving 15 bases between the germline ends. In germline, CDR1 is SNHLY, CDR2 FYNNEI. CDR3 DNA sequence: TGTGCCAGTACAAAGCCGCCCAACTACAATGAGCAGTTCTTC. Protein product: CASTKPPNYNEQFF.

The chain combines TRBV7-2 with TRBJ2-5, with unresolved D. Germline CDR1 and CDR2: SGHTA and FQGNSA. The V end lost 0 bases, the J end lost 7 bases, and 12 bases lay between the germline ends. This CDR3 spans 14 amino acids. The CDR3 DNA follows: TGTGCCAGCAGCTTAGCGTTTCAACTTCTGACCCAGTACTTC. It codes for CASSLAFQLLTQYF.

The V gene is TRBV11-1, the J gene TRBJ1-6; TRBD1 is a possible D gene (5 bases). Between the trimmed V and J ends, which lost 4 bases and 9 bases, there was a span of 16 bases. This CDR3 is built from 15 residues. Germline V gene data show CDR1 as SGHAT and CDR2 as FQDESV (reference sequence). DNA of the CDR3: TGTGCCAGCAGCTACGACCGGGGCGATGGTTCACCCCTCCACTTT. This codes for CASSYDRGDGSPLHF. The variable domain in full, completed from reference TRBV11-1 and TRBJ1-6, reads EAEVAQSPRYKITEKSQAVAFWCDPISGHATLYWYRQILGQGPELLVQFQDESVVDDSQLPKDRFSAERLKGVDSTLKIQPAELGDSAMYLCASSYDRGDGSPLHFGNGTRLTVT.

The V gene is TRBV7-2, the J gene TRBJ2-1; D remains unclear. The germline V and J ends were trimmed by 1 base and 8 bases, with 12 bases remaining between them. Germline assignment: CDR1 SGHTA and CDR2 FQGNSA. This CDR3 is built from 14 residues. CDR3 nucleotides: TGTGCCAGCAGCTTAGATGTGGGGTTACATGAGCAGTTCTTC. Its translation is CASSLDVGLHEQFF. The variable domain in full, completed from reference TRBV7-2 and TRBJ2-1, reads GAGVSQSPSNKVTEKGKDVELRCDPISGHTALYWYRQSLGQGLEFLIYFQGNSAPDKSGLPSDRFSAERTGGSVSTLTIQRTQQEDSAVYLCASSLDVGLHEQFFGPGTRLTVL.

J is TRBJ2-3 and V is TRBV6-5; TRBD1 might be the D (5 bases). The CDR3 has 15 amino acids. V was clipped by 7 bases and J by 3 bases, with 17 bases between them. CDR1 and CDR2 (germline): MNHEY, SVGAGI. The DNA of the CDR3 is TGTGCCAGCAAAGAGTGGGCAGGGTCGACAGATACGCAGTATTTT. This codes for CASKEWAGSTDTQYF.

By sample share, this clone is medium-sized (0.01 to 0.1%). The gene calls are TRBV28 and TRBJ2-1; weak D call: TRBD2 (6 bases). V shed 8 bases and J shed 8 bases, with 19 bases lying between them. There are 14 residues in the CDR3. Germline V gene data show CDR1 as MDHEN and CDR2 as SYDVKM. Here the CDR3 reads CASAPPGDWYEQFF. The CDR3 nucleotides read TGTGCCAGCGCACCCCCGGGGGACTGGTATGAGCAGTTCTTC.

The chain's CDR3 is CASSIRGGQKYTIYF. The CDR3 bases are TGTGCCAGCAGCATCAGGGGCGGCCAGAAGTACACCATATATTTT. The rearrangement joins TRBV9 to TRBJ1-3, with TRBD1 as a possible D gene (6 bases). Per germline, CDR1 SGDLS and CDR2 YYNGEE. With 4 bases removed from V and 8 bases from J, the gap between germline ends came to 19 bases. This CDR3 has 15 amino acids.

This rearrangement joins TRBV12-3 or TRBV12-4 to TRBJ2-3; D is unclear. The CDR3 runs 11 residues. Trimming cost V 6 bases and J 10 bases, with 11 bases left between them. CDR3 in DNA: TGTGCCAGCAGCTTGGGTCAGGCGCAGTATTTT. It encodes CASSLGQAQYF.

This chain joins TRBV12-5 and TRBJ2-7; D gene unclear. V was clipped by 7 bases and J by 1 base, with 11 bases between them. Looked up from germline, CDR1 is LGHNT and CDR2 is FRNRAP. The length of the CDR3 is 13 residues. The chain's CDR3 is CASVVGISYEQYF. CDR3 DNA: TGTGCTAGTGTGGTGGGAATTTCCTACGAGCAGTACTTC.

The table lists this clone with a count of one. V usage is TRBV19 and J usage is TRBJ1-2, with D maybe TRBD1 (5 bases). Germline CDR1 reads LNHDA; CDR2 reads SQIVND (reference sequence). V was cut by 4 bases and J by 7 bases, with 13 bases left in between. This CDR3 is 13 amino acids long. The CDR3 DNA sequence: TGTGCCAGTAGTACCATAGGGGCGAGTGGCTACACCTTC. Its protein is CASSTIGASGYTF. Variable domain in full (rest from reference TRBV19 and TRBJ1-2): DGGITQSPKYLFRKEGQNVTLSCEQNLNHDAMYWYRQDPGQGLRLIYYSQIVNDFQKGDIAEGYSVSREKKESFPLTVTSAQKNPTAFYLCASSTIGASGYTFGSGTRLTVV.

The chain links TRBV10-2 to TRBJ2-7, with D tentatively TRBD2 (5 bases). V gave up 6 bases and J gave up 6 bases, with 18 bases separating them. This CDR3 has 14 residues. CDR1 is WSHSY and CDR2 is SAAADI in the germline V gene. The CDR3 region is CASRPTVAEGEQYF. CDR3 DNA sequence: TGCGCCAGCAGGCCCACCGTAGCCGAGGGCGAGCAGTACTTC.

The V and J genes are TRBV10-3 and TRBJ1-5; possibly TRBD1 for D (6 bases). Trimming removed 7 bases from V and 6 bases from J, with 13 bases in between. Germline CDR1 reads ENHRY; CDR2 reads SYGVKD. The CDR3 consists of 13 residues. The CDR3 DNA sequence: TGTGCCATCACCACCAGGGGTGGTCAGCCCCAGCATTTT. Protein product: CAITTRGGQPQHF.

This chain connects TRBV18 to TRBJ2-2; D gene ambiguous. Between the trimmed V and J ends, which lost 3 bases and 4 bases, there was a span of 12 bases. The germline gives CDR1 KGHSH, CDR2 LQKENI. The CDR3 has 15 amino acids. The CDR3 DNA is TGTGCCAGCTCACCCGGAATGTGGGGCACCGGGGAGCTGTTTTTT. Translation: CASSPGMWGTGELFF.

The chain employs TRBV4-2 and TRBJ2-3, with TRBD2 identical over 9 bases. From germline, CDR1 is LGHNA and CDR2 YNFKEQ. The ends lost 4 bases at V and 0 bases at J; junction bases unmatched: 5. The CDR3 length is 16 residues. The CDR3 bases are TGTGCCAGCAGCCTCCTAGCGGGGCTAAGCACAGATACGCAGTATTTT. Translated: CASSLLAGLSTDTQYF.

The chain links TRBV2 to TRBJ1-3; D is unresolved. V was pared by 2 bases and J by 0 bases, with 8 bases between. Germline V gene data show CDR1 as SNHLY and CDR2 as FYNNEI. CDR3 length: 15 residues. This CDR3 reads CASSERSGSGNTIYF. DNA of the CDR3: TGTGCCAGCAGTGAACGGTCGGGCTCTGGAAACACCATATATTTT.

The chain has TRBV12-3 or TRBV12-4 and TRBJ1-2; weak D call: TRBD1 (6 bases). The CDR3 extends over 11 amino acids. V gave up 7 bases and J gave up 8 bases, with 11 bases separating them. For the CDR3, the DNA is TGTGCCAGCACCATGAGGGGGGGCTACACCTTC. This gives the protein CASTMRGGYTF.

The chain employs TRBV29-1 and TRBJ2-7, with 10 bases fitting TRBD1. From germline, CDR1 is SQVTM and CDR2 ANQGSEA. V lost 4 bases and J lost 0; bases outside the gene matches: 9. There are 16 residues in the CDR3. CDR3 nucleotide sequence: TGCAGCGTTGGAGAGCCGGGACAGGGGTTCTCCTACGAGCAGTACTTC. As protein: CSVGEPGQGFSYEQYF.

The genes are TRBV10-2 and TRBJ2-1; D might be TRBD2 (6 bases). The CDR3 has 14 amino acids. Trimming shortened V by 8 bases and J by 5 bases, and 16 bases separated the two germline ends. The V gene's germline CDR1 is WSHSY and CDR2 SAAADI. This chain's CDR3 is CASRSGTGDNEQFF. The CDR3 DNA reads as TGCGCCAGCCGATCCGGGACTGGGGACAATGAGCAGTTCTTC.

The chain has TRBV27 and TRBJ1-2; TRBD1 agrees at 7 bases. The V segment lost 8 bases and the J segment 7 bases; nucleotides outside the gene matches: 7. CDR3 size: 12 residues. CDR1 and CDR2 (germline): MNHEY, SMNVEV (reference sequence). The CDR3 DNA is TGTGCCAGCCGCGATCAGGGGGTTGGCTACACCTTC. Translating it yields CASRDQGVGYTF.

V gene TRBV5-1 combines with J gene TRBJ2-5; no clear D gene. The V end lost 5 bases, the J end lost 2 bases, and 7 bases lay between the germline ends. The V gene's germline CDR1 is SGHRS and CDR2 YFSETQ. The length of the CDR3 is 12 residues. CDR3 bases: TGCGCCAGCAGTCAAAGGCAAGAGACCCAGTACTTC. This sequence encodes CASSQRQETQYF.

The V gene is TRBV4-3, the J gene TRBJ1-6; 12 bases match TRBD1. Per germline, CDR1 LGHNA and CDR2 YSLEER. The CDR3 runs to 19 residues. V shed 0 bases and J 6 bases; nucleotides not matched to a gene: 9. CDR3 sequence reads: CASSQDLVGQGAPNSPLHF. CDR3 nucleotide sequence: TGCGCCAGCAGCCAAGATTTAGTGGGACAGGGGGCGCCTAATTCACCCCTCCACTTT.

CDR3 residues: CASTTSNGGQETQYF. CDR3 in DNA: TGTGCCAGCACCACATCTAACGGGGGGCAAGAGACCCAGTACTTC. The chain joins TRBV28 to TRBJ2-5, with 7 bases matching TRBD2. This CDR3 comprises 15 residues. Losses at the gene ends were 7 bases for V and 2 bases for J; bases not matched to a gene: 10. Germline-derived CDR1 and CDR2 are MDHEN and SYDVKM.